The entry that follows covers one T cell receptor beta chain sequence. Its antigen is unknown. The source of the sample is a study of radiotherapy plus CTLA-4 blockade in lung cancer. Points from the study as a whole: Reported findings show early blood T cell clone dynamics, with interferon-beta, best predicted response.

Generated by immunoSEQ multiplex PCR, the TCRdb table keeps only in-frame clones and is missing some. Among about 55,000 clones listed, about 80% were seen once. The sequenced sample was peripheral blood, obtained from a patient treated with radiotherapy plus ipilimumab. The source of this sequence is a human donor with non-small cell lung cancer whose response to radiotherapy plus ipilimumab could not be evaluated.

This CDR3 is CASSEAQNNEKLFF. The CDR3 DNA reads TGCGCCAGCAGTGAAGCGCAGAATAATGAAAAACTGTTTTTT. The chain uses TRBV10-2 and TRBJ1-4, with no clear D. Per the germline V gene, CDR1 is WSHSY and CDR2 is SAAADI. Trimming shortened V by 3 bases and J by 4 bases, and 9 bases separated the two germline ends. CDR3 length: 14 amino acids.